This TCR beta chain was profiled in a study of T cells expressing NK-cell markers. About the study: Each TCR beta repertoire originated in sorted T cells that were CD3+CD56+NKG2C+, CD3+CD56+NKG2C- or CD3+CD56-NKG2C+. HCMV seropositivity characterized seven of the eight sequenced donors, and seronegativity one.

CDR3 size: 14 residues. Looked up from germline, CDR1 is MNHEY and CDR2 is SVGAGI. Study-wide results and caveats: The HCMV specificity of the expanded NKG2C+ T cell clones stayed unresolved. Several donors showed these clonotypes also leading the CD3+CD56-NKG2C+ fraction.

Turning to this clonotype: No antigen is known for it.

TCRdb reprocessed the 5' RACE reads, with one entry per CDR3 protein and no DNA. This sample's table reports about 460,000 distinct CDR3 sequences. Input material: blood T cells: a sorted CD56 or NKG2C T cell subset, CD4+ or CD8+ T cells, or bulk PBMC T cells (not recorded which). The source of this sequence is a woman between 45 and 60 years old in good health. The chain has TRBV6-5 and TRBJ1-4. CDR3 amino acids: CASSYSAGNEKLFF.